This T cell receptor beta chain was obtained from a study of T cell repertoires in cytomegalovirus infection. TCRdb re-analysed the reads in MiXCR, keeping a single row per CDR3 protein. The sample shows about 310,000 distinct CDR3 sequences, about 17% of them seen only once. General study findings and limits: Within the response measured ex vivo, HLA-C-restricted CMV-specific TCR beta clonotypes were dominant.

The CDR3 length is 16 residues. Germline CDR1 LNHDA, CDR2 SQIVND (reference sequence). V was trimmed by 3 bases and J by 0 bases, leaving 15 bases between them. The table lists this clonotype with a few counts. Its matching antigen is unknown. The rearrangement joins TRBV19 to TRBJ2-7; TRBD2 is a possible D gene (6 bases). The TCR sequence derives from a human donor in good health (CMV status not recorded). Some clones in this sample may be carry-over from other donors' samples. What was sequenced was PBMCs. The CDR3 sequence is CASSIIGGVDSYEQYF. The CDR3 coding sequence is TGTGCCAGTAGTATTATCGGAGGGGTTGACTCCTACGAGCAGTACTTC.